A selection of T cell receptor beta chains follows, all from one sample in a study of cytomegalovirus exposure and HLA in healthy donors. The table came from immunoSEQ multiplex PCR; TCRdb's copy has only in-frame clones and leaves some out. The data show 130,000 or so clones, roughly four fifths seen once. The sequencing sample was made of PBMCs. The origin of the receptors is a woman aged 40 to 49 in good health and CMV-seronegative. CDR3s include the opening cysteine and the closing phenylalanine or tryptophan.

CDR3: CASSIAYSHYEQYF
V: TRBV19

CDR3: CASSLPLSGLSYEQYF
V: TRBV7-2

CDR3: CASSLNSGLVRNEQFF
V: TRBV27

CDR3: CAIAGDNQPQHF
V: TRBV10-3

CDR3: CASRTGVLTEQYF
V: TRBV6-5

CDR3: CASSRGSSGRYEQYF
V: TRBV7-3

CDR3: CASRGTSGRAGAEQFF
V: TRBV27

CDR3: CASGWGLNTDTQYF
V: TRBV5-1

CDR3: CASSLYSSAYEQYF
V: TRBV27

CDR3: CSAGLAAYEQYF
V: TRBV29-1

CDR3: CSARDGLEQFF
V: TRBV20-1

CDR3: CASSLTGEETQYF
V: TRBV5-1

CDR3: CASSSPSSRTGDGYTF
V: TRBV28

CDR3: CASSLGGRSQPQHF
V: TRBV6-5

CDR3: CASSPGGGPQYF
V: TRBV7-6

CDR3: CASSTDRNSGNTIYF
V: TRBV6-5

CDR3: CASRKDREYTEAFF
V: TRBV27

CDR3: CASSYDTGGAGEKLFF
V: TRBV7-2

CDR3: CASSLGAGGYGYTF
V: TRBV11-2

CDR3: CAILGSREQFF
V: TRBV6-6

CDR3: CASSFQLAGVETQYF
V: TRBV5-1

CDR3: CASSPRGSRTGYTF
V: TRBV5-8

CDR3: CASSRRTSGTDTQYF
V: TRBV4-3

CDR3: CASSFWTGPDTEAFF
V: TRBV7-9

CDR3: CASSTDSFVETQYF
V: TRBV5-1

CDR3: CASSYSFPPKLGYTF
V: TRBV6-5

CDR3: CASSQDGPGGRTDTQYF
V: TRBV4-3

CDR3: CASSSSGTGNTIYF
V: TRBV2

CDR3: CASSLLLAAERYEQYF
V: TRBV28

CDR3: CSAGTREKLFF
V: TRBV20-1

CDR3: CASSPLGLGTHEQYF
V: TRBV7-9

CDR3: CASSLQTDGTQYF
V: TRBV7-9

CDR3: CSVEDSRGTGGREKLFF
V: TRBV29-1

CDR3: CASSSSGTQETQYF
V: TRBV6-6

CDR3: CASSQGLNTEAFF
V: TRBV9

CDR3: CASSFRSTGELFF
V: TRBV28

CDR3: CASSPGLRADTQYF
V: TRBV7-3

CDR3: CASSYARLDSSTDTQYF
V: TRBV5-1

CDR3: CASSIPGNQPQHF
V: TRBV19

CDR3: CASQGAPNYGYTF
V: TRBV6-6

CDR3: CASSTDRNSYEQYF
V: TRBV18

CDR3: CASSPTAVFEQYF
V: TRBV7-9

CDR3: CASSLGGRAYNEQFF
V: TRBV5-4

CDR3: CASSLSRTYEQYF
V: TRBV11-2

CDR3: CASSISASGRYEQYF
V: TRBV19

CDR3: CASSEGVWGGLTDTQYF
V: TRBV6-1

CDR3: CASTDRLYIGEQYF
V: TRBV28

CDR3: CASKLEVTDYGYTF
V: TRBV19

CDR3: CASSLRQSSYEQYF
V: TRBV4-1

CDR3: CASSQEGGGRAYEQYF
V: TRBV4-2

CDR3: CAWSIGVGYGYTF
V: TRBV30

CDR3: CASSSPWRDWAETQYF
V: TRBV28